Sequencing of this T cell receptor (beta chain) was carried out in a study of cytomegalovirus exposure and HLA in healthy donors. This CDR3 region has 16 residues. After removal of 1 base from V and 8 bases from J, the junction contained 13 bases not matched to a gene. Per the germline V gene, CDR1 is GTSNPN and CDR2 is SVGIG (reference sequence). Study results and limitations: V- and J-gene trimming of TCR beta was linked (in a later analysis) to a missense DCLRE1C variant. According to an earlier analysis, most TCR beta V segments yielded productive rearrangements about 90% or about 30% of the time. Clonal expansion, a later analysis showed, was greater in HLA-associated TCR beta chains than in equally common others.

As for this clone: Its antigen is unknown.

Researchers ran the PCR with 60 Vbeta and 13 Jbeta primers. In the original workflow: Later, an analysis found 80 million or so unique TCR beta chains, and about 9.9 million of these were shared. This table comes from immunoSEQ multiplex PCR, and its TCRdb copy is limited to in-frame clones, with some not included. V and J calls plus clone size are reproduced from that table; the DNA served to infer D and trimming. The table has some 170,000 clones, about 69% seen once. The specimen sequenced was PBMCs. The J gene is TRBJ1-3, the V gene TRBV30; the match to TRBD1 covers 8 bases. This clonotype was obtained from a male donor in good health and CMV-seronegative. This CDR3 is CAWSASLGTGRDTIYF. In DNA form, the CDR3 reads TGTGCCTGGAGTGCCAGCTTAGGGACAGGACGGGACACCATATATTTT.